This T cell receptor beta chain was retrieved from a study of shared clonotypes between healthy human individuals. Clones were sequenced by immunoSEQ multiplex PCR, and TCRdb holds only the in-frame ones, with some missing. The data contain about 600,000 clones, approximately 97% of them singletons. This CDR3 has 14 residues. The trim removed 6 bases at V and 8 bases at J, leaving 10 bases unmatched. Germline loops: CDR1 MNHEY, CDR2 SMNVEV (reference sequence). Sequenced input: naive CD4+ T cells sorted from blood. This sample's subset: CD45RA+ positively selected. The chain links TRBV27 to TRBJ1-2, with 9 bases lining up with TRBD1. The sequence derives from a woman aged 30 to 39 in good health. The CDR3 DNA sequence: TGTGCCAGCAGCTCCGGGACAGGGACGCTCGGCTACACCTTC. Its protein is CASSSGTGTLGYTF.